This T cell receptor (beta chain) was sequenced during a study of blood T cell repertoires in COVID-19. Using immunoSEQ multiplex PCR, the repertoire was profiled, and TCRdb retains in-frame clones only, with some absent. The sample gives about 200,000 clones, roughly 87% of which show up once; around 2% is in the top ten. The age range of participants was 18 to 89 years, with residence in about two dozen US areas. Participants' own reports of clinical history determined their cohort assignment. With 4 bases clipped from V and 7 bases from J, the junction kept 8 bases outside the gene matches. Germline CDR1 SGHRS, CDR2 YFSETQ. The length of the CDR3 is 15 residues.

The sequenced sample consisted of PBMCs or T cells enriched from blood (not recorded which). This rearrangement joins TRBV5-1 to TRBJ2-7, with TRBD2 matching over 13 bases. This clonotype originated in a woman aged 35 to 49 with acute COVID-19. CDR3: CASSAGLAGVREQYF. For the CDR3, the DNA is TGCGCCAGCAGCGCTGGACTAGCGGGGGTGAGGGAGCAGTACTTC.